These T cell receptor beta chains were read from a single sample in a study of regulatory T cells in long-lasting Graves disease. MiXCR, run by TCRdb on the multiplex PCR reads, gives a single entry per CDR3 protein. The sample records about 400,000 distinct CDR3 sequences, roughly 16% being singletons. The sample here was peripheral blood mononuclear cells (PBMCs), taken at new diagnosis, from a patient treated with antithyroid drugs. The receptors were gathered from a female donor with Graves disease. Each CDR3 is given with its conserved first and last residue. The D gene is left open where the match is weak. Some rows have no size entry. The others give once, few or many, or a class for an expanded clone.

TRBD2 TRBJ2-7 many TRBV24-1 CATTRGGVNEQYF TGTGCCACCACCCGGGGGGGGGTCAACGAGCAGTACTTC
TRBD1 TRBJ2-7 few TRBV6-5 CASSYLRTGEKWAVYEQYF TGTGCCAGCAGTTACTTACGGACAGGGGAGAAATGGGCAGTCTACGAGCAGTACTTC
TRBD1 TRBJ2-1 many TRBV6-2/TRBV6-3 CASSDRVYEQFF TGTGCCAGCAGTGACAGGGTTTATGAGCAGTTCTTC
TRBD2 TRBJ2-2 . TRBV30 CAGTRSGRAYTGELFF TGTGCCGGAACTCGTAGCGGGAGGGCCTACACCGGGGAGCTGTTTTTT
. TRBJ2-7 many TRBV11-2 CASSSYIEQYF TGTGCCAGCAGCTCCTATATCGAGCAGTACTTC
TRBD1 TRBJ1-1 many TRBV7-2 CASRRQGGLNTEAFF TGTGCCAGCAGGCGACAGGGGGGACTGAACACTGAAGCTTTCTTT
. TRBJ1-1 . TRBV27 CASSVLSNTEAFF TGTGCCAGCAGTGTCTTAAGCAACACTGAAGCTTTCTTT
TRBD1 TRBJ2-3 few TRBV7-6 CASSSTGQLTDTQYF TGTGCCAGCAGCTCGACGGGACAGTTAACAGATACGCAGTATTTT
TRBD1 TRBJ2-5 many TRBV5-6 CASSSRQGKETQYF TGTGCCAGCAGTTCACGACAGGGGAAGGAGACCCAGTACTTC
TRBD1 TRBJ2-5 many TRBV6-6 CASSYSTGGGETQYF TGTGCCAGCAGTTACTCGACAGGGGGTGGAGAGACCCAGTACTTC
. TRBJ2-1 . TRBV5-1 CASSFPKREDEQFF TGCGCCAGCAGCTTCCCCAAGCGAGAAGATGAGCAGTTCTTC
. TRBJ2-1 . TRBV28 CASSLPTPEGQFF TGTGCCAGCAGTTTACCAACTCCCGAGGGGCAGTTCTTC
TRBD1 TRBJ1-2 many TRBV6-2/TRBV6-3 CASSYSITGGGYGYTF TGTGCCAGCAGTTACTCAATCACAGGGGGCGGCTATGGCTACACCTTC
. TRBJ1-1 many TRBV27 CASRPPRGATEAFF TGTGCCAGCAGGCCCCCGAGGGGGGCCACTGAAGCTTTCTTT
. TRBJ1-2 . TRBV29-1 CSVVERGQKAPGYTF TGCAGCGTTGTTGAGCGGGGACAAAAAGCCCCTGGCTACACCTTC
. TRBJ2-5 . TRBV11-2 CASSPRTTRGQETQYF TGTGCCAGCAGCCCACGGACGACAAGGGGGCAAGAGACCCAGTACTTC
TRBD2 TRBJ2-7 many TRBV5-5 CASSLGSGGYEQYF TGTGCCAGCAGCTTGGGCAGCGGGGGATACGAGCAGTACTTC
. TRBJ2-5 once TRBV29-1 CSVVRGETQYF TGCAGCGTTGTTAGGGGTGAGACCCAGTACTTC
. TRBJ1-2 many TRBV12-3/TRBV12-4 CASSLRKANYGYTF TGTGCCAGCAGTTTGCGTAAAGCTAACTATGGCTACACCTTC
TRBD1 TRBJ2-7 few TRBV6-2/TRBV6-3 CASRDRPTYEQYF TGTGCCAGCCGGGACAGACCAACCTACGAGCAGTACTTC
. TRBJ2-7 once TRBV5-5 CASSLRAGTYEQYF TGTGCCAGCAGCTTGCGTGCAGGGACTTACGAGCAGTACTTC
. TRBJ2-1 few TRBV19 CASRGVFPPKGEQFF TGTGCCAGTAGGGGCGTGTTCCCACCAAAGGGCGAGCAGTTCTTC
. TRBJ1-1 many TRBV5-1 CASSLGPEGTEAFF TGCGCCAGCAGTTTGGGACCCGAGGGCACTGAAGCTTTCTTT
. TRBJ1-5 many TRBV28 CASRKRTDGDQPQHF TGTGCCAGCAGAAAAAGGACAGACGGGGATCAGCCCCAGCATTTT
TRBD2 TRBJ2-3 . TRBV18 CASSPAGVTDTQYF TGTGCCAGCTCACCAGCGGGAGTCACAGATACGCAGTATTTT
TRBD1 TRBJ1-5 many TRBV4-1 CASSQLSTGGGNQPQHF TGCGCCAGCAGCCAGTTATCGACAGGGGGAGGCAATCAGCCCCAGCATTTT
TRBD2 TRBJ2-1 many TRBV27 CASMLAGGRYEQFF TGTGCCAGCATGTTAGCGGGGGGTAGATATGAGCAGTTCTTC
TRBD2 TRBJ2-1 many TRBV11-2 CASSSAGLAGGWANEQFF TGTGCCAGCAGCTCAGCAGGACTAGCGGGAGGGTGGGCGAATGAGCAGTTCTTC
TRBD1 TRBJ1-1 many TRBV6-2/TRBV6-3 CASSYPGGPEAFF TGTGCCAGCAGTTACCCAGGGGGTCCTGAAGCTTTCTTT